This is a list of T cell receptor beta chains from one sample in a study of blood T cell repertoires in COVID-19. Profiling relied on immunoSEQ multiplex PCR, and the TCRdb table lists in-frame clones only, not all of them. The table includes 400,000 or so clones, about 91% detected once. The sample was peripheral blood. These receptors were taken from a woman in her 40s with COVID-19, enrolled during active disease. Each CDR3 is given with its conserved first and last residue. A D gene is named only where the DNA matches it firmly. Only part of the rows carry a size: once, few, many, or a class if the clone is expanded.

size: -
D: -
J: TRBJ1-1
V: TRBV7-9
CDR3: CASSSERLSGFVF
DNA: TGTGCCAGCAGCTCCGAGCGACTTTCCGGGTTCGTCTTT

size: -
D: -
J: TRBJ1-4
V: TRBV4-3
CDR3: CASSHRAGENEKLFF
DNA: TGCGCCAGCAGCCACAGGGCGGGGGAGAATGAAAAACTGTTTTTT

size: -
D: TRBD2
J: TRBJ2-5
V: TRBV6-2/TRBV6-3
CDR3: CASSYPFRGGAGETQYF
DNA: TGTGCCAGCAGTTACCCGTTCCGCGGGGGGGCGGGAGAGACCCAGTACTTC

size: -
D: -
J: TRBJ2-3
V: TRBV6-2/TRBV6-3
CDR3: CASSSHGGNTDTQYF
DNA: TGTGCCAGCAGTTCCCATGGAGGGAACACAGATACGCAGTATTTT

size: -
D: TRBD1
J: TRBJ1-3
V: TRBV7-2
CDR3: CASSVRQGGTIYF
DNA: TGTGCCAGCAGCGTCCGCCAGGGGGGCACCATATATTTT

size: -
D: -
J: TRBJ1-6
V: TRBV12-3/TRBV12-4
CDR3: CATRQNNSPLHF
DNA: TGTGCGACGAGGCAGAATAATTCACCCCTCCACTTT

size: -
D: -
J: TRBJ1-1
V: TRBV7-2
CDR3: CASSSRLLMNTEAFF
DNA: TGTGCCAGCAGCTCCCGGTTGCTCATGAACACTGAAGCTTTCTTT

size: -
D: -
J: TRBJ2-1
V: TRBV19
CDR3: CASRRGAAPNEQFF
DNA: TGTGCCAGTAGACGAGGTGCAGCACCCAATGAGCAGTTCTTC

size: once
D: -
J: TRBJ2-7
V: TRBV19
CDR3: CASSRTSGISFTYEQYF
DNA: TGTGCCAGTAGTAGAACATCTGGCATCAGTTTCACCTACGAGCAGTACTTC

size: -
D: -
J: TRBJ2-3
V: TRBV29-1
CDR3: CSVASAWWADTQYF
DNA: TGCAGCGTTGCAAGCGCCTGGTGGGCAGATACGCAGTATTTT

size: -
D: TRBD1
J: TRBJ1-5
V: TRBV7-2
CDR3: CASSQVGGQGGGKQPQHF
DNA: TGTGCCAGCAGCCAGGTTGGTGGACAGGGAGGGGGAAAACAGCCCCAGCATTTT

size: -
D: -
J: TRBJ1-5
V: TRBV29-1
CDR3: CSAGDDQPQHF
DNA: TGCAGCGCCGGCGACGATCAGCCCCAGCATTTT

size: -
D: TRBD2
J: TRBJ2-2
V: TRBV3-1/TRBV3-2
CDR3: CASSPPRLAAGELFF
DNA: TGTGCCAGCAGTCCCCCGCGACTAGCTGCTGGGGAGCTGTTTTTT

size: -
D: TRBD1
J: TRBJ2-1
V: TRBV12-3/TRBV12-4
CDR3: CASSWTGGIEQFF
DNA: TGTGCCAGCAGCTGGACAGGGGGGATTGAGCAGTTCTTC

size: -
D: -
J: TRBJ2-3
V: TRBV19
CDR3: CASKVLDTDTQYF
DNA: TGTGCCAGTAAGGTACTAGACACAGATACGCAGTATTTT

size: -
D: TRBD1
J: TRBJ1-5
V: TRBV2
CDR3: CASSEMGQGHQPQHF
DNA: TGTGCCAGCAGTGAGATGGGACAGGGGCATCAGCCCCAGCATTTT